The clone carrying this TCR beta chain was seen repeatedly, ten times or more. These data come from a study of T cells in Graves' hyperthyroidism and ophthalmopathy. It was RNA transcripts that yielded the amplified TCR beta CDR3 regions. HTBI primers were used for first-round RT-PCR of the TCR CDR3. TCRdb reprocessed the multiplex PCR reads with MiXCR, giving one entry per CDR3 protein. This sample carries a few hundred thousand distinct CDR3 sequences, about 20% of them seen once, and the ten largest clones take around 62%. The CDR3 extends over 18 amino acids. V lost 1 base and J lost 0; bases outside the gene matches: 7.

The sample taken for sequencing was blood. V and J are TRBV12-3 or TRBV12-4 and TRBJ2-4, with 9 nucleotides matching TRBD2. This sequence was found in a man under 40 with Graves' ophthalmopathy. The CDR3 DNA is TGTGCCAGCAGTTTAGTGGGGGTAGCGGGAGAAGCCAAAAACATTCAGTACTTC. Residues: CASSLVGVAGEAKNIQYF.